A selection of T cell receptor beta chains follows, all from one sample in a study of shared clonotypes between healthy human individuals. The method was immunoSEQ multiplex PCR; TCRdb's version includes in-frame clones alone and lacks a portion of them. This table holds about 2,200,000 clones, approximately 94% found once. Sequenced sample: naive CD8+ T cells from PBMCs. The receptors come from a man aged 18 to 35 in good health. Some clones in this sample may be carry-over from other donors' samples. Each CDR3 is given with its conserved first and last residue. A D gene is named only where the DNA matches it firmly. Part of the rows lack a size; the others show once, few, many or a class for expanded clones.

d_call j_call clone_size v_call cdr3_nt cdr3_aa
NA TRBJ2-7 NA TRBV19 TGTGCCAGTAAGGAGTCAAGTTCCTACGAGCAGTACTTC CASKESSSYEQYF
NA TRBJ2-7 NA TRBV6-1 TGTGCCAGCAGTGAAGGGACCTACGAGCAGTACTTC CASSEGTYEQYF
NA TRBJ2-1 NA TRBV10-2 TGCGCCAGCAGTGTTTTTAGCGGAGAATACAATGAGCAGTTCTTC CASSVFSGEYNEQFF
NA TRBJ1-2 NA TRBV19 TGTGCCAGTAGTATAACTGGCAGGGGTGACTATGGCTACACCTTC CASSITGRGDYGYTF
TRBD2 TRBJ2-2 NA TRBV19 TGTGCCAGTAGGCTTCCGCGGGAGGGCGCCACCGGGGAGCTGTTTTTT CASRLPREGATGELFF
NA TRBJ1-2 NA TRBV27 TGTGCCAGCAGTCCCCCGGGACGGAGGATCTATGGCTACACCTTC CASSPPGRRIYGYTF
NA TRBJ1-4 NA TRBV11-2 TGTGCCAGCAGCCAGAGGATGGATGAAAAACTGTTTTTT CASSQRMDEKLFF
NA TRBJ1-2 NA TRBV11-2 TGTGCCAGCAGCCCTTCGGGACTCTTAAGCTACACCTTC CASSPSGLLSYTF
NA TRBJ1-1 NA TRBV27 TGTGCCAGCAGTTTATTAGGGACGGCATCGAACACTGAAGCTTTCTTT CASSLLGTASNTEAFF
NA TRBJ2-3 NA TRBV4-1 TGCGCCAGCAGCCAAGGGACTCGCACAGATACGCAGTATTTT CASSQGTRTDTQYF
TRBD1 TRBJ2-2 few TRBV9 TGTGCCAGCAGCCAACAGGGGGCTGGCGGGGAGCTGTTTTTT CASSQQGAGGELFF
NA TRBJ2-5 NA TRBV6-6 TGTGCCAGCAACATCCAGGGGAAGACCCAGTACTTC CASNIQGKTQYF
TRBD1 TRBJ2-2 NA TRBV7-8 TGTGCCAGCAGGCCGGGACAGGGGGCGGAGGTCCCCGGGGAGCTGTTTTTT CASRPGQGAEVPGELFF
NA TRBJ2-7 NA TRBV11-2 TGTGCCAGCAGCTTGCATTCGGGCAGCCACTACGAGCAGTACTTC CASSLHSGSHYEQYF
NA TRBJ2-7 NA TRBV5-6 TGTGCCAGCAGCCTTACAGGAATCCTGTACGAGCAGTACTTC CASSLTGILYEQYF
NA TRBJ2-2 NA TRBV28 TGTGCCAGCAGTTTTGATCTACGGAACACCGGGGAGCTGTTTTTT CASSFDLRNTGELFF
NA TRBJ2-7 NA TRBV6-6 TGTGCCAGCAGTTACTACAGCAGCTACGAGCAGTACTTC CASSYYSSYEQYF
NA TRBJ2-2 NA TRBV19 TGTGCCAGTAGTATAGAGGAGGGGCCCTCACACACCGGGGAGCTGTTTTTT CASSIEEGPSHTGELFF
NA TRBJ2-1 NA TRBV28 TGTGCCAGCCGACCCCCAGGATCCTACAATGAGCAGTTCTTC CASRPPGSYNEQFF
TRBD1 TRBJ2-2 NA TRBV14 TGTGCCAGCAGCCCTTACAGGGGAACCGGGGAGCTGTTTTTT CASSPYRGTGELFF
NA TRBJ1-2 NA TRBV15 TGTGCCACCAGCAGGGGGCGAGGGGCCGGTCTAGGAGCTTATGGCTACACCTTC CATSRGRGAGLGAYGYTF
NA TRBJ2-5 NA TRBV15 TGTGCCACCAGCGTAGGGAGTGGAGAGACCCAGTACTTC CATSVGSGETQYF
NA TRBJ2-3 NA TRBV6-6 TGTGCCAGCAGCGCCTGGGACGGAAGCACAGATACGCAGTATTTT CASSAWDGSTDTQYF
TRBD1 TRBJ1-2 NA TRBV27 TGTGCCAGCAGTTTGGACAGGGGCCTCTATGGCTACACCTTC CASSLDRGLYGYTF
NA TRBJ2-7 NA TRBV5-1 TGCGCCAGCAGCTTGTTGGGGGATTCCTACGAGCAGTACTTC CASSLLGDSYEQYF
NA TRBJ2-7 NA TRBV7-9 TGTGCCAGCAGCTCCTGGCAGTCCTACGAGCAGTACTTC CASSSWQSYEQYF
TRBD1 TRBJ1-1 NA TRBV7-9 TGTGCCAGCAGCCCACGACAGGGGGTTGGCACTGAAGCTTTCTTT CASSPRQGVGTEAFF
NA TRBJ2-1 NA TRBV5-1 TGCGCCAGCAGCAGTACAAGCGGAAGGTACAATGATCAGTTCTTC CASSSTSGRYNDQFF
TRBD1 TRBJ1-2 NA TRBV7-9 TGTGCCAGCAGCTTTGCGACAGGGGCGGCCTATGGCTACACCTTC CASSFATGAAYGYTF
NA TRBJ1-2 NA TRBV9 TGTGCCAGCAGCGTAGGGGTCAAGAACTATGGCTACACCTTC CASSVGVKNYGYTF
TRBD2 TRBJ2-1 NA TRBV6-4 TGTGCCAGCAGTGACGGCCCGGGGGCGGGAGGTTACAATGAGCAGTTCTTC CASSDGPGAGGYNEQFF
TRBD2 TRBJ2-7 NA TRBV6-1 TGTGCCAGCAGTGAACCCTCGGGACTACGCCGATACGAGCAGTACTTC CASSEPSGLRRYEQYF
NA TRBJ2-6 NA TRBV29-1 TGCAGCGTTGAACAGGACGGAGGAAACTCTGGGGCCAACGTCCTGACTTTC CSVEQDGGNSGANVLTF
TRBD1 TRBJ1-2 NA TRBV9 TGTGCCAGCAGCCCCCTCGCAGGGGGTGTATTAGACGGTGGCTACACCTTC CASSPLAGGVLDGGYTF
TRBD2 TRBJ2-2 once TRBV30 TGTGCCTGGACACTAGCGGGGATGTTGAACACCGGGGAGCTGTTTTTT CAWTLAGMLNTGELFF